The TCR beta chain under discussion was sequenced for a study of blood T cell repertoires in COVID-19. From germline, CDR1 is SGHRS and CDR2 YFSETQ. The CDR3 runs 18 residues. With 0 bases removed from V and 0 bases from J, the gap between germline ends came to 15 bases. The protocol was immunoSEQ multiplex PCR, while the TCRdb copy is restricted to in-frame clones and leaves out a portion. The table records about 340,000 clones, just over 85% of them present only once. The receptor was isolated from a woman in her thirties or forties with acute COVID-19. The sample taken for sequencing was PBMCs or T cells enriched from blood (not recorded which). The V call is TRBV5-1, the J call TRBJ1-4, with D hard to call. CDR3 sequence reads: CASSLDPPPVATNEKLFF. The CDR3 DNA follows: TGCGCCAGCAGCTTGGATCCCCCTCCCGTTGCAACTAATGAAAAACTGTTTTTT.